Below, one T cell receptor (beta chain) is given with its context. Produced via immunoSEQ multiplex PCR; TCRdb's table is partial and in-frame only. The sample lists almost 400,000 clones; more than 75% were seen once. The data were obtained in a study of blood T cell repertoires in COVID-19. With 1 base removed from V and 5 bases from J, the gap between germline ends came to 11 bases. The germline CDR1 and CDR2 sequences are SNHLY and FYNNEI. This CDR3 has 14 amino acids. The clonotype comes from a woman aged 30 to 39 with acute COVID-19. The rearrangement uses TRBV2 and TRBJ2-5; TRBD1 is a possible D gene (6 bases). The sequenced sample was PBMCs or T cells enriched from blood (not recorded which). CDR3 coding DNA: TGTGCCAGCAGTGAAGTGGGGGCGTCGGAGACCCAGTACTTC. Its protein is CASSEVGASETQYF.